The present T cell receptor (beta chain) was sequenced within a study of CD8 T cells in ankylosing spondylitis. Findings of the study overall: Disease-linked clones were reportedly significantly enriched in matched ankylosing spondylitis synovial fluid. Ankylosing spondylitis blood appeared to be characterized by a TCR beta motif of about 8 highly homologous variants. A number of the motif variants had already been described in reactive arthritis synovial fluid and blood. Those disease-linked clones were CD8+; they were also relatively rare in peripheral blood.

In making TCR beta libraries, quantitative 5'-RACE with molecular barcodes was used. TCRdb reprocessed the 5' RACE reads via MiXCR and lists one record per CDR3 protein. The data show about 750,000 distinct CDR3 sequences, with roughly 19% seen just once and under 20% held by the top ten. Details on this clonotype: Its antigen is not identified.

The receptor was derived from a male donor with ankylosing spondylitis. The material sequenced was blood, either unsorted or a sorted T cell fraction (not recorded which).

CDR3 amino acids: CASSGRTGEAFF. Written as DNA, the CDR3 is TGTGCCAGTAGTGGACGGACAGGGGAGGCTTTCTTT. The chain is built from TRBV19 and TRBJ1-1; the match to TRBD1 covers 9 bases. The germline V gene encodes CDR1 LNHDA and CDR2 SQIVND (reference sequence). The J segment lost 11 bases and the V segment lost 5 bases, leaving 6 bases of the junction unmatched. The CDR3 is 12 amino acids.